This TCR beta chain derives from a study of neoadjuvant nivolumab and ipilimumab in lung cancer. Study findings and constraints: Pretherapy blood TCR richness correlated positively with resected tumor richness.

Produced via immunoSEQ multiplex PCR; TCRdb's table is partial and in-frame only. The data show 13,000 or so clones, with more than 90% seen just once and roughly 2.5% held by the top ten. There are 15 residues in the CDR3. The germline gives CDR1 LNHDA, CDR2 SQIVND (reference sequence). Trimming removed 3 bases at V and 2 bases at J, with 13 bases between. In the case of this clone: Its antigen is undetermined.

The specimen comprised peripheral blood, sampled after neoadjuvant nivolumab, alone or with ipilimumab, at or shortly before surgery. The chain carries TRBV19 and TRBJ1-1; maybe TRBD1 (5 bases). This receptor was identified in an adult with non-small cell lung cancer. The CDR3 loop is CASSMPLGANTEAFF. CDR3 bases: TGTGCCAGTAGTATGCCTTTAGGGGCCAACACTGAAGCTTTCTTT.